The sample holds a few counts of the clone carrying this T cell receptor beta chain. Its specificity is not known. The data stem from a study of T cells in Graves' hyperthyroidism and ophthalmopathy. Findings and caveats of the study: Appearing also in blood were most of the thyroid clonotypes expanded above 0.001.

RNA transcripts yielded amplified TCR beta CDR3 regions. An initial round of RT-PCR targeting the TCR CDR3 relied on the HTBI primer set. TCRdb fed the multiplex PCR reads into MiXCR, producing one record per CDR3 protein. Counted here are a few hundred thousand distinct CDR3 sequences, approximately 15% occurring once; the ten biggest clones make up more than 4.5%. The ends were cut back, 1 base at V and 3 bases at J, with 9 bases in the middle. The germline gives CDR1 KGHDR, CDR2 SFDVKD. The CDR3 is 15 residues long. When ophthalmopathy did not progress within 18 months, Graves' hyperthyroidism was considered stable. Hyperthyroidism patients were newly diagnosed, had disease duration under 2 months, and were aged 18 to 65 years.

The chain recombines TRBV24-1 with TRBJ2-1; D remains unclear. Sequencing was carried out using blood. This receptor was obtained from a woman between 18 and 30 years old with Graves' hyperthyroidism. This CDR3 is CATSDLTEGYNEQFF. CDR3 DNA: TGTGCCACCAGTGATTTAACGGAAGGCTACAATGAGCAGTTCTTC.